This paragraph covers one TCR beta chain sequence. Its specificity is not known. The data derive from a study of CD8+ T cells in alopecia areata. The germline V gene has CDR1 MNHEY and CDR2 SVGAGI. Between the trimmed V and J ends, which lost 4 bases and 10 bases, there was a span of 14 bases. CDR3 length: 14 residues. The treatment denotes: oral pan-JAK inhibitor, 5-10 mg twice daily. Peripheral blood and lesional scalp punch biopsies came from alopecia areata patients. Study-level findings and limits: Under tofacitinib, fewer expanded CD8+ clones appeared among the top 100 scalp clones. Sequencing of scalp tissue also captures the resident alphabeta T cells of normal skin.

Extraction of RNA preceded its reverse transcription into cDNA, which served as the sequencing template. Data came from immunoSEQ multiplex PCR; TCRdb stores just in-frame clones and leaves some out. The repertoire consists of around 200,000 clones, with under 70% occurring once and the leading ten covering more than 3.5%. The sample was CD4+ T cells sorted from blood, taken at week 4, from a patient treated with tofacitinib. The gene calls are TRBV6-5 and TRBJ1-6; D ambiguous. The clonotype originates from a human donor with alopecia areata. The CDR3 coding sequence is TGTGCCAGCAGTTTATCCCCCAGAGGGTCACCCCTCCACTTT. This translates into CASSLSPRGSPLHF.